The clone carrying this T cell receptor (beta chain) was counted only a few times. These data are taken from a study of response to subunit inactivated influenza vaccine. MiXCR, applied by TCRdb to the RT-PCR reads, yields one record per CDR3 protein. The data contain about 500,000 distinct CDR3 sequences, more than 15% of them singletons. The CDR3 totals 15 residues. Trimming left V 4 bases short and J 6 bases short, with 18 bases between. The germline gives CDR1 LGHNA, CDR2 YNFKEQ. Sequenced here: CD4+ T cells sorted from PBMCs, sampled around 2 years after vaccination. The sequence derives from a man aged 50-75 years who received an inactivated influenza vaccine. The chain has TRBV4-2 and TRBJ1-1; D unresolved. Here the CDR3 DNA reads TGTGCCAGCAGCCCCCATGCGGACGGAATATCTGAAGCTTTCTTT. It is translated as CASSPHADGISEAFF.